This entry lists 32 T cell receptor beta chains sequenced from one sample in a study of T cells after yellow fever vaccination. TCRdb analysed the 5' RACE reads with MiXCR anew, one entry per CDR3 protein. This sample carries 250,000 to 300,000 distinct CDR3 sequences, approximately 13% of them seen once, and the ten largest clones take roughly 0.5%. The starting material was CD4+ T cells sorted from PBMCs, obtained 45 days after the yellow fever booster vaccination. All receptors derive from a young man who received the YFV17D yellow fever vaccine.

The CDR3 region has the DNA TGTGCCAGCAGCTTCTCCGGACTAGCGGGAGGTTCTAGCACAGATACGCAGTATTTT. Its translation: CASSFSGLAGGSSTDTQYF. The V gene is TRBV11-2, the J gene TRBJ2-3; TRBD2 matches 14 bases. CDR3 length: 19 amino acids. The ends lost 3 bases at V and 0 bases at J; junction bases unmatched: 8. The germline V gene encodes CDR1 SGHAT and CDR2 FQNNGV.

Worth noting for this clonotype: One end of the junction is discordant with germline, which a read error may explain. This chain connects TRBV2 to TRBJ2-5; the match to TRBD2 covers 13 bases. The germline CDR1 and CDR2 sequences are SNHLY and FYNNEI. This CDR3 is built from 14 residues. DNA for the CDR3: TGTGCCAGCAGACTAGCGGGAGGGGTTGAGACCCACTACTTC. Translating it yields CASRLAGGVETHYF. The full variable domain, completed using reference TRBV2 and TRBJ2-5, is EPEVTQTPSHQVTQMGQEVILRCVPISNHLYFYWYRQILGQKVEFLVSFYNNEISEKSEIFDDQFSVERPDGSNFTLKIRSTKLEDSAMYFCASRLAGGVETHYFGPGTRLLVL.

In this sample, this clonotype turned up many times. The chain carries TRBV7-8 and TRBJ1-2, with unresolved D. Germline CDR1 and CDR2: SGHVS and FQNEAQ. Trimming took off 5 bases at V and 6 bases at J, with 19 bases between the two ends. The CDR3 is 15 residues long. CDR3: CASSELPGELDGYTF. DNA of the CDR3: TGTGCCAGCAGCGAACTACCGGGAGAACTGGATGGCTACACCTTC. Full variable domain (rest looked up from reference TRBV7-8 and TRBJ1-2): GAGVSQSPRYKVAKRGQDVALRCDPISGHVSLFWYQQALGQGPEFLTYFQNEAQLDKSGLPSDRFFAERPEGSVSTLKIQRTQQEDSAVYLCASSELPGELDGYTFGSGTRLTVV.

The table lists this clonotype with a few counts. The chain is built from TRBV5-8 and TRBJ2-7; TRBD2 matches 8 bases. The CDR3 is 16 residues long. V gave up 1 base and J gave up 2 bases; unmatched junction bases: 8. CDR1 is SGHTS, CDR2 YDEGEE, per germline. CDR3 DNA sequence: TGTGCCAGCAGCTTGAGGCAAGCGGGAGACGCCTACGAGCAGTACTTC. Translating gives CASSLRQAGDAYEQYF.

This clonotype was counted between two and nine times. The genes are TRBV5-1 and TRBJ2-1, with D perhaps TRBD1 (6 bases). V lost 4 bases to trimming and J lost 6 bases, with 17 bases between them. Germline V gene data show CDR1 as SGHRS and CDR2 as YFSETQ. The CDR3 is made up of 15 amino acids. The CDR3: CASSPGLIRGNEQFF. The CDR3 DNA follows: TGCGCCAGCAGCCCCGGACTCATCAGGGGCAATGAGCAGTTCTTC.

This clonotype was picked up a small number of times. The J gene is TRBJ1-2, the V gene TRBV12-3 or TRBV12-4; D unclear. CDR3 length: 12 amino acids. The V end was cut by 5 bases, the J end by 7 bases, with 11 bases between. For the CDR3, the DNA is TGTGCCAGCAGTGCAACTAGGCTTGGCTACACCTTC. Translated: CASSATRLGYTF.

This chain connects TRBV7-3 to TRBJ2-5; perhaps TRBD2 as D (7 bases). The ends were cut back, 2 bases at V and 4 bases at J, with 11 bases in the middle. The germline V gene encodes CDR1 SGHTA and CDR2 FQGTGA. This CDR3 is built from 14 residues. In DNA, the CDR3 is TGTGCCAGCAGCTTAGGGGGGGCTCGAGAGACCCAGTACTTC. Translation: CASSLGGARETQYF.

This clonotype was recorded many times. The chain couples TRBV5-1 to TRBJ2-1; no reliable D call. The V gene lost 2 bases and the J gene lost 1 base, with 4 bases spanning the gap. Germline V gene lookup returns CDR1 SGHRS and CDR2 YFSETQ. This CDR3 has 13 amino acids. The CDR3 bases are TGCGCCAGCAGCTTTGGGTCCTACAATGAGCAGTTCTTC. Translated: CASSFGSYNEQFF.

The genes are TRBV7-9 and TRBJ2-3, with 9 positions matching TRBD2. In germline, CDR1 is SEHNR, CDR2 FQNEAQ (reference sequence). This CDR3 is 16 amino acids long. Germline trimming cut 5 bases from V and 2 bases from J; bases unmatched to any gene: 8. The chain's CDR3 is CASSLLTSGATDTQYF. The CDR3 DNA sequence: TGTGCCAGCAGCCTCCTGACTAGCGGAGCCACAGATACGCAGTATTTT. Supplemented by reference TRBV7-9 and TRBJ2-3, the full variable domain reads DTGVSQNPRHKITKRGQNVTFRCDPISEHNRLYWYRQTLGQGPEFLTYFQNEAQLEKSRLLSDRFSAERPKGSFSTLEIQRTEQGDSAMYLCASSLLTSGATDTQYFGPGTRLTVL.

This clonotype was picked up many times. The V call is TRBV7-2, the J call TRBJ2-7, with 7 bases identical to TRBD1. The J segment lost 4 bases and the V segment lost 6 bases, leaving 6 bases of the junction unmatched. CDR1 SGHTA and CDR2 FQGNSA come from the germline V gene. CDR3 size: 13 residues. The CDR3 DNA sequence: TGTGCCAGCAGACCTGGGACAGCTTACGAGCAGTACTTC. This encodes CASRPGTAYEQYF.

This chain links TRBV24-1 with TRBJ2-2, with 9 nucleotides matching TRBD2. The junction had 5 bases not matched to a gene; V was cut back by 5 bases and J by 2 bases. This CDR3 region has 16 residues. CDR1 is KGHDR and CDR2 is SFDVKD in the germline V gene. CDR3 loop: CATSGAGGPNTGELFF. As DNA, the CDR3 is TGTGCCACCAGTGGAGCGGGAGGTCCAAACACCGGGGAGCTGTTTTTT.

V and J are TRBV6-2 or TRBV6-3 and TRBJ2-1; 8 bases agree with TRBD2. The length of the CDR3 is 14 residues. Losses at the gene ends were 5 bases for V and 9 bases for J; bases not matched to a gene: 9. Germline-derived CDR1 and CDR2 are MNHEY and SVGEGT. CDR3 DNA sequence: TGTGCCAGCAGTCCACGGCGGGGGGAGGCTGAGCAGTTCTTC. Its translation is CASSPRRGEAEQFF.

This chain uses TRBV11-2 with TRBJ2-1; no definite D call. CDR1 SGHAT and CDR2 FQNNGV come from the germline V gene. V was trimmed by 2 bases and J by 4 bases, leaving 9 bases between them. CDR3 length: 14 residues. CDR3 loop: CASSLLTPYNEQFF. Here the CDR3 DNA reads TGTGCCAGCAGCTTATTGACACCTTACAATGAGCAGTTCTTC. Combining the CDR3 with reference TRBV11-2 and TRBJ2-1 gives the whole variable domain EAGVAQSPRYKIIEKRQSVAFWCNPISGHATLYWYQQILGQGPKLLIQFQNNGVVDDSQLPKDRFSAERLKGVDSTLKIQPAKLEDSAVYLCASSLLTPYNEQFFGPGTRLTVL.

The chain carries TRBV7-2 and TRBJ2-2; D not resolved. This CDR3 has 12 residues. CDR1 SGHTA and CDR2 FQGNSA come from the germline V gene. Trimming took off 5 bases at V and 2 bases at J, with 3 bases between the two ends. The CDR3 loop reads CASSHNTGELFF. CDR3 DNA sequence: TGTGCCAGCAGCCACAACACCGGGGAGCTGTTTTTT. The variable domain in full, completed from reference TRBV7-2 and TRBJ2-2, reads GAGVSQSPSNKVTEKGKDVELRCDPISGHTALYWYRQSLGQGLEFLIYFQGNSAPDKSGLPSDRFSAERTGGSVSTLTIQRTQQEDSAVYLCASSHNTGELFFGEGSRLTVL.

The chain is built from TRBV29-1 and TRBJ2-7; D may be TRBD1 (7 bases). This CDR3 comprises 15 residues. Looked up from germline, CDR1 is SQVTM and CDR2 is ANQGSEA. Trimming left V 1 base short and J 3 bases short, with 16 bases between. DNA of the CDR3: TGCAGCGTTGAAGGAGGAGGGGGCCATCTCTACGAGCAGTACTTC. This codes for CSVEGGGGHLYEQYF.

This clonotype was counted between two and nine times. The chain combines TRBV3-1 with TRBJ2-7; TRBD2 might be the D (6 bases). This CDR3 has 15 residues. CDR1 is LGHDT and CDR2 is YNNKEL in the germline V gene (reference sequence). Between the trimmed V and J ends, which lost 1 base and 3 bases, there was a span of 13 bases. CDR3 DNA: TGTGCCAGCAGCCAAGTAGTAGGGAGGTACTACGAGCAGTACTTC. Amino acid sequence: CASSQVVGRYYEQYF.

The CDR3 sequence: CASSFRLAGGFNEQFF. In DNA form, the CDR3 reads TGTGCCAGCAGTTTTCGACTAGCGGGAGGGTTTAATGAGCAGTTCTTC. This chain connects TRBV27 to TRBJ2-1; TRBD2 agrees at 14 bases. This CDR3 region has 16 residues. CDR1 and CDR2 (germline): MNHEY, SMNVEV (reference sequence). The V and J ends lost 3 bases and 7 bases, in that order; junction bases with no gene match: 5.

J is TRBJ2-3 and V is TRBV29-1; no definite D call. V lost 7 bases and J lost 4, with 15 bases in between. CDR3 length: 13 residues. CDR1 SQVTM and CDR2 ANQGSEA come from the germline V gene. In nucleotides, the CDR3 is TGCAGCGGAGAACCCCAGATAGCAGATACGCAGTATTTT. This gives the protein CSGEPQIADTQYF.

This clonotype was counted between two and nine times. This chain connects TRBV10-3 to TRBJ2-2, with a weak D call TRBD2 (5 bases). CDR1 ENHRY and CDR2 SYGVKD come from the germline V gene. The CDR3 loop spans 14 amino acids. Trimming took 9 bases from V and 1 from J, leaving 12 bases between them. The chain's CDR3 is CAILSGVNTGELFF. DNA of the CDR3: TGTGCCATTTTGTCCGGGGTGAACACCGGGGAGCTGTTTTTT.

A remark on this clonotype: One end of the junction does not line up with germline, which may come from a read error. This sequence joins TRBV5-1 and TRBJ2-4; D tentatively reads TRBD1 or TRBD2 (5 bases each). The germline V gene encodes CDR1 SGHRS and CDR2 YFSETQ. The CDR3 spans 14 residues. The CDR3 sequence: CASSPFEPGPRFSF. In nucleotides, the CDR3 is TGCGCCAGCAGCCCCTTCGAACCGGGACCAAGATTTTCCTTC. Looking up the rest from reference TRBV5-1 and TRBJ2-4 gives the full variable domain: KAGVTQTPRYLIKTRGQQVTLSCSPISGHRSVSWYQQTPGQGLQFLFEYFSETQRNKGNFPGRFSGRQFSNSRSEMNVSTLELGDSALYLCASSPFEPGPRFSFGAGTRLSVL.

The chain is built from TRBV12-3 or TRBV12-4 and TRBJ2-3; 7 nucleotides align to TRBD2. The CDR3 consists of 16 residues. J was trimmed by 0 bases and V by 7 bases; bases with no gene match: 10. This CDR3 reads CASTGGSGISTDTQYF. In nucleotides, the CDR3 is TGTGCCAGCACCGGAGGGAGCGGGATTAGCACAGATACGCAGTATTTT.

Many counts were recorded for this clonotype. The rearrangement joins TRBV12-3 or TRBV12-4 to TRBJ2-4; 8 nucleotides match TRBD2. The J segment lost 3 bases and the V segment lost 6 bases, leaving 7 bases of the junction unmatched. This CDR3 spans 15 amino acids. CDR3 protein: CASSPAGGDKNIQYF. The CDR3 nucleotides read TGTGCCAGCAGCCCTGCGGGGGGCGACAAAAACATTCAGTACTTC.

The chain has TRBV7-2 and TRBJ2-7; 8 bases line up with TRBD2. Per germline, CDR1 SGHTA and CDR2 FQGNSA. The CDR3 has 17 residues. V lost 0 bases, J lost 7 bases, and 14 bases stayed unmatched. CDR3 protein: CASSLAVASGHRGEQYF. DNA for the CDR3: TGTGCCAGCAGCTTAGCGGTAGCTAGCGGGCACCGGGGAGAGCAGTACTTC.

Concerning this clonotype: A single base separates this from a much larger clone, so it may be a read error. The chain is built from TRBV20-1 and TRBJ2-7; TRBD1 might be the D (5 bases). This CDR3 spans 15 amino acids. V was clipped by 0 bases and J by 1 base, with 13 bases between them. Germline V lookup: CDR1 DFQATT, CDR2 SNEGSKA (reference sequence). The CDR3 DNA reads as TGCAGTGCTAGAGATTCTGTAACAGGATCCTACGAGCAGTACTTC. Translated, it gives CSARDSVTGSYEQYF.

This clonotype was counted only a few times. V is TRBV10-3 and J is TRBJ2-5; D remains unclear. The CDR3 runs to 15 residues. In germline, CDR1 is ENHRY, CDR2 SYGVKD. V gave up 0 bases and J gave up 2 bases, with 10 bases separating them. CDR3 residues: CAISESTLIQETQYF. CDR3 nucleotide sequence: TGTGCCATCAGTGAGTCGACTCTAATACAAGAGACCCAGTACTTC.

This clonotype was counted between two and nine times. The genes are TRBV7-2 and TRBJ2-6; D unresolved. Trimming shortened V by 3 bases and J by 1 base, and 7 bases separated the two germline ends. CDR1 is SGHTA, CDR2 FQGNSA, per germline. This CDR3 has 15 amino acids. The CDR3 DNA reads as TGTGCCAGCAGCTTGATCTTTTCTGGGGCCAACGTCCTGACTTTC. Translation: CASSLIFSGANVLTF.

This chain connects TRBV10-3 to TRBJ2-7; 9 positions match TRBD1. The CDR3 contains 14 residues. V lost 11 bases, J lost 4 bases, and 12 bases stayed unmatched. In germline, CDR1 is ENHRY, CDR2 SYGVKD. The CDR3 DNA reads TGTGCCGCTAAGACCGGGACAGGGAATTACGAGCAGTACTTC. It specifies CAAKTGTGNYEQYF.

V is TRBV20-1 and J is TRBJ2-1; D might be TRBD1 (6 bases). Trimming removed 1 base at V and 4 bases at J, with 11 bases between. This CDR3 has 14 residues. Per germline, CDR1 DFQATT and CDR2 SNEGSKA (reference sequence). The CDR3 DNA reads TGCAGTGCTAGAGCCCGGGACATATACAATGAGCAGTTCTTC. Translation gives CSARARDIYNEQFF.

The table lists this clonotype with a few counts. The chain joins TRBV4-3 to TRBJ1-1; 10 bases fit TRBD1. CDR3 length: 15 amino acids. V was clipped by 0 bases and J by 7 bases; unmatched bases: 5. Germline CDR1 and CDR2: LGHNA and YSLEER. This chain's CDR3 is CASSQDGQGGLEAFF. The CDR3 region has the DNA TGCGCCAGCAGCCAAGACGGACAGGGGGGACTTGAAGCTTTCTTT.

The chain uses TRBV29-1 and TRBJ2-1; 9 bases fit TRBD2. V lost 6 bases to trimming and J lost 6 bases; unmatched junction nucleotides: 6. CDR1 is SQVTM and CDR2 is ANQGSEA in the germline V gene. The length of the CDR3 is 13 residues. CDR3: CSVGKTSGNEQFF. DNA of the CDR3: TGCAGCGTGGGAAAGACTAGCGGCAATGAGCAGTTCTTC.

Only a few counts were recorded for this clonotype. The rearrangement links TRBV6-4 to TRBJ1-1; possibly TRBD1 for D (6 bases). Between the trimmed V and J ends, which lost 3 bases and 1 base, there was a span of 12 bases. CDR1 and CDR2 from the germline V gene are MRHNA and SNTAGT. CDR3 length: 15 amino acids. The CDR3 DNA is TGTGCCAGCAGTGATCGACAGGATAAGAACACTGAAGCTTTCTTT. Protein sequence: CASSDRQDKNTEAFF.

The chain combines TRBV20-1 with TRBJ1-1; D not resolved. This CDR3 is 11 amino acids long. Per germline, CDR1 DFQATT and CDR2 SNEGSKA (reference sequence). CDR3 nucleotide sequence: TGCAGCGAAACCGATGGCACTGAAGCTTTCTTT. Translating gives CSETDGTEAFF.